The 4 T cell receptor delta chains below all came from one sample that was sequenced in a study of gamma-delta T cells after stem cell transplantation. TCRdb re-analyzed the RT-PCR reads via CATT. This sample has some 13,000 delta-chain clones; roughly 34% occur once, and the top ten carry 3% to 4.5%. Sequences were obtained from gamma-delta T cells. These receptor sequences come from a human donor. It is not recorded whose cells these are; they may come from a transplant donor.

This clone turned up a few times. The chain employs TRDV2 and TRDJ1; 7 bases align to TRDD3. Germline trimming cut 4 bases from V and 0 bases from J; bases unmatched to any gene: 16. This CDR3 spans 18 amino acids. Germline values: CDR1 GEAIGNYY, CDR2 EKD. CDR3 bases: TGTGCCTGTGAAGAAATTTCGGGTGTACTGGGGAACACCGATAAACTCATCTTT. This sequence encodes CACEEISGVLGNTDKLIF.

The gene calls are TRDV3 and TRDJ1; either TRDD2 or TRDD3 may fit D (8 bases each). The V and J ends lost 4 bases and 0 bases respectively, with 24 bases between them. The CDR3 has 17 amino acids. Germline V gene lookup returns CDR1 TVYSNPD and CDR2 GDNSRS (reference sequence). The CDR3 DNA reads as TGTGCCTCTTCCTACTTTTTGGGGATACTGTACACCGATAAACTCATCTTT. Protein: CASSYFLGILYTDKLIF.

On this clone: At one end the junction does not follow the germline gene, possibly because of a read error. The chain combines TRDV3 with TRDJ2; D not resolved. Germline V gene lookup returns CDR1 TVYSNPD and CDR2 GDNSRS (reference sequence). The CDR3 covers 16 residues. CDR3 loop: CACKREVRALTAKLFF. The CDR3 DNA follows: TGTGCCTGTAAGCGGGAGGTACGCGCTTTGACAGCAAAACTCTTCTTT.

Regarding this clone: At one end, the junction sequence differs from germline, possibly due to a read error. The gene calls are TRDV2 and TRDJ3; D is unclear. Per the germline V gene, CDR1 is GEAIGNYY and CDR2 is EKD. The length of the CDR3 is 19 residues. CDR3 in amino acids: CACDKRRDRAKWDTRQMFF. Written as DNA, the CDR3 is TGTGCCTGTGACAAAAGGCGGGACAGGGCGAAGTGGGACACCCGACAAATGTTTTTC.